This TCR beta chain was captured by sequencing in a study of blood T cell repertoires in COVID-19. The overall study: Specimens from acute and convalescent COVID-19 originated in the United States, Italy and Spain.

Allocation to cohorts depended on clinical history reported by the participants. V lost 1 base to trimming and J lost 4 bases, with 19 bases between them. The CDR3 has 18 residues. Germline V gene lookup returns CDR1 LNHNV and CDR2 YYDKDF (reference sequence). Original analysis: Amplification with reference gene primers provided the estimates of nucleated cell counts. The method was immunoSEQ multiplex PCR; TCRdb's version includes in-frame clones alone and lacks a portion of them. V, J and clone size were drawn from that table, and D and trimming were deduced from the DNA. The table has about 180,000 clones, about 88% seen once.

The sequenced material came from PBMCs or T cells enriched from blood (not recorded which). The chain is built from TRBV15 and TRBJ1-4; a possible D gene is TRBD1 (5 bases). The sequence derives from a woman between 40 and 50 years old with acute COVID-19. CDR3 sequence reads: CATSRVPPRQQLNEKLFF. Written as DNA, the CDR3 is TGTGCCACCAGCAGAGTTCCCCCCCGACAGCAACTTAATGAAAAACTGTTTTTT.